This T cell receptor (beta chain) was observed in a study of blood T cell repertoires in COVID-19. CDR3 length: 14 residues. Between the trimmed V and J ends, which lost 1 base and 4 bases, there was a span of 10 bases. Germline CDR1 WSHSY, CDR2 SAAADI. Under the authors' procedure: Estimates of nucleated cell counts were drawn from the amplification of reference gene primers. The method was immunoSEQ multiplex PCR; TCRdb's version includes in-frame clones alone and lacks a portion of them. D and trimming come from the DNA, and the V and J calls and clone size come from that table. The top ten hold roughly 5% of the sample, which has a few hundred thousand clones, roughly nine tenths seen once.

The receptor's source is a middle-aged woman who had recovered from COVID-19. The genes are TRBV10-2 and TRBJ1-2, with TRBD1 as a possible D gene (6 bases). The sample was peripheral blood. The CDR3 DNA sequence: TGCGCCAGCAGTGAGTTAGGACAGAGCTATGGCTACACCTTC. Translation gives CASSELGQSYGYTF.